The clone carrying this T cell receptor (beta chain) was counted between two and nine times. The CDR3 covers 14 residues. In germline, CDR1 is LNHDA, CDR2 SQIVND (reference sequence). The V end was cut by 3 bases, the J end by 5 bases, with 13 bases between. The data were taken from a study of blood T cell repertoires in COVID-19. About the study: Sites in the United States, Italy and Spain provided acute and convalescent COVID-19 samples. Sample material is recorded as cDNA or gDNA derived from T cells, B-cell-depleted T cells, or PBMCs.

In the study's own analysis: Reference gene primer amplification gave estimated nucleated cell counts. Sequenced by immunoSEQ multiplex PCR; TCRdb stores in-frame clones only, minus some. The D gene and trimming were derived from the DNA, and the V and J assignments and clone size from that table. Among about 1,800 clones listed, about two thirds were seen once. The rearrangement uses TRBV19 and TRBJ1-1; weak D call: TRBD1 (6 bases). This TCR came from a man aged 70-80 years with active COVID-19. The sequenced material came from peripheral blood. The CDR3 protein is CASSIQQGRTEAFF. CDR3 nucleotides: TGTGCCAGTAGTATTCAACAGGGACGGACTGAAGCTTTCTTT.